The 27 T cell receptor beta chains below come from one sample, sequenced in a study of tumor and adjacent non-tumor tissue in lung cancer. TCRbeta libraries were built with three rounds of nested PCR, modified from ARM-PCR. TCRdb ran MiXCR on the multiplex PCR reads and lists one entry per CDR3 protein. In the table there are about 110,000 distinct CDR3 sequences, approximately 80% of which are singletons. This sample's RNA came from whole unsorted tissue. Sequencing was carried out using lung tumor tissue. The receptors here all came from a man in his 70s with non-small cell lung cancer.

This CDR3 reads CASRAGGFGANVLTF. DNA of the CDR3: TGTGCCAGCAGGGCTGGTGGATTTGGGGCCAACGTCCTGACTTTC. The chain carries TRBV28 and TRBJ2-6; no clear D gene. The CDR3 is 15 residues long. V was trimmed by 6 bases and J by 3 bases, leaving 12 bases between them. CDR1 and CDR2 from the germline V gene are MDHEN and SYDVKM.

The chain joins TRBV5-1 to TRBJ1-5; D unresolved. Per the germline V gene, CDR1 is SGHRS and CDR2 is YFSETQ. CDR3 length: 15 amino acids. Trimming left V 4 bases short and J 3 bases short, with 14 bases between. CDR3 protein: CASSLGEGINQPQHF. CDR3 DNA sequence: TGCGCCAGCAGCCTAGGAGAGGGCATCAATCAGCCCCAGCATTTT.

Comment on this clonotype: One end of the junction is discordant with germline, which a read error may explain. This chain uses TRBV28 with TRBJ2-4; tentative D call: TRBD2 (5 bases). The CDR3 has 15 residues. The germline V gene has CDR1 MDHEN and CDR2 SYDVKM. Written as DNA, the CDR3 is TGTGCCAGTAGTTCCTACCCTCTAGCCGAAAACATTCAGTACTTC. Its translation: CASSSYPLAENIQYF.

To note about this clonotype: The junction and the germline gene differ at one end; a read error may be behind it. This chain uses TRBV4-2 with TRBJ1-2; the D is unclear. The CDR3 is 18 residues long. Germline lookup yields CDR1 LGHNA and CDR2 YNFKEQ. DNA for the CDR3: TGTGCCAACAGCCAAGAACCGGGCCTAGGACCGTTTAACTATGGCTACACCTTT. Amino acids: CANSQEPGLGPFNYGYTF.

As regards this clonotype: A junction boundary mismatches the germline segment, possibly from a read error. The J gene is TRBJ2-1, the V gene TRBV6-1; 8 nucleotides agree with TRBD2. Germline lookup yields CDR1 MNHNS and CDR2 SASEGT. The CDR3 consists of 16 residues. CDR3 sequence: CAGSAMIAGRHNEQFF. The CDR3 DNA sequence: TGTGCCGGCAGTGCTATGATAGCGGGAAGGCATAATGAGCAGTTCTTC.

About this clonotype: With a much larger clone just one base away, this may be a read error. CDR3: CASSLEGQVLYYEQYF. The DNA of the CDR3 is TGTGCCAGCTCACTCGAGGGACAGGTCCTATACTACGAGCAGTACTTC. The rearrangement uses TRBV18 and TRBJ2-7; TRBD1 aligns across 8 bases. Germline V gene data show CDR1 as KGHSH and CDR2 as LQKENI. CDR3 length: 16 residues. V lost 4 bases to trimming and J lost 3 bases; unmatched junction nucleotides: 11.

Concerning this clonotype itself: The junction differs from germline at one of its ends, possibly a read error. This chain joins TRBV11-2 and TRBJ2-1; maybe TRBD1 (5 bases). Germline V gives CDR1 SGHAT, CDR2 FQNNGV. The length of the CDR3 is 18 residues. CDR3 DNA sequence: TGTGCTAGCAGCTTAGAATGTCTGGGGCGGATTTCCTACAATGAGCAGTTCTTC. This translates into CASSLECLGRISYNEQFF.

In regard to this clonotype: Because the CDR3's place on the DNA is in doubt, the DNA is left out and the CDR3 is given as listed by TCRdb. The chain carries TRBV28 and TRBJ2-7. Per germline, CDR1 MDHEN and CDR2 SYDVKM. The CDR3 sequence runs 15 residues, both termini included. The CDR3 here is CDSSLWGFGSYEQYF.

The chain is built from TRBV11-3 and TRBJ1-2; D not resolved. Germline values: CDR1 SGHNT, CDR2 YENEEA. V was cut by 2 bases and J by 5 bases, with 15 bases left in between. The CDR3 covers 15 residues. The chain's CDR3 is CASSLLWARFYGYTF. As DNA, the CDR3 is TGTGCCAGCAGCTTATTGTGGGCAAGGTTTTATGGCTACACCTTC.

For this clonotype: Sequence at one end of the junction differs from germline and may be a read error. This chain joins TRBV11-2 and TRBJ1-2; D call uncertain. CDR1 and CDR2 (germline): SGHAT, FQNNGV. The CDR3 runs 13 residues. This chain's CDR3 is CASSSSSNYDYTF. The CDR3 DNA follows: TGTGCCAGCAGCTCTTCATCTAACTATGACTACACCTTC. Full variable domain (outside the CDR3, taken from reference TRBV11-2 and TRBJ1-2): EAGVAQSPRYKIIEKRQSVAFWCNPISGHATLYWYQQILGQGPKLLIQFQNNGVVDDSQLPKDRFSAERLKGVDSTLKIQPAKLEDSAVYLCASSSSSNYDYTFGSGTRLTVV.

V gene TRBV28 combines with J gene TRBJ2-7, with TRBD2 matching over 7 bases. Germline V gene lookup returns CDR1 MDHEN and CDR2 SYDVKM. The junction had 16 bases not matched to a gene; V was cut back by 3 bases and J by 2 bases. This CDR3 has 18 residues. The CDR3 nucleotides are TGTGCCAGCAGTTTCCCATCCCGCCTAGCGGACCGAACCTACGAGCAGTACTTC. The encoded protein is CASSFPSRLADRTYEQYF.

Turning to this clonotype: This CDR3 fails to terminate in the conserved phenylalanine or tryptophan, so it likely reflects a read error. The chain joins TRBV10-2 to TRBJ2-1; D is possibly TRBD1 or TRBD2 (5 bases each). The germline V gene has CDR1 WSHSY and CDR2 SAAADI. The ends were cut back, 6 bases at V and 8 bases at J, with 20 bases in the middle. The CDR3 consists of 15 residues. CDR3: CASRYPGPSTHEQFL. The CDR3 DNA follows: TGCGCCAGCAGGTACCCGGGACCCTCTACTCATGAGCAGTTCCTC.

Remarks on this clonotype: Sequence at one end of the junction differs from germline and may be a read error. The chain employs TRBV5-6 and TRBJ2-3; a weak D match, TRBD1 (5 bases). The CDR3 covers 14 residues. Germline lookup yields CDR1 SGHDT and CDR2 YYEEEE. The CDR3 spells CASSYRLAGDTRYF. The CDR3 DNA follows: TGTGCCAGTAGTTACAGGCTCGCCGGAGATACGCGGTATTTT.

V is TRBV28 and J is TRBJ2-1; D perhaps matches TRBD1 (6 bases). The CDR3 runs 15 residues. The V end was cut by 5 bases, the J end by 7 bases, with 18 bases between. Germline V gene sequence: CDR1 MDHEN, CDR2 SYDVKM. The CDR3 is CASSPTTGWKNEQFF. CDR3 nucleotides: TGTGCCAGCAGTCCCACGACAGGTTGGAAGAATGAGCAGTTCTTC.

About this clonotype itself: Germline is not matched at one junction end, which may reflect a read error. This chain joins TRBV11-2 and TRBJ2-2, with 7 bases fitting TRBD1. CDR3 length: 16 residues. CDR1 SGHAT and CDR2 FQNNGV come from the germline V gene. The CDR3: CVSSLVRTGVAGELFF. CDR3 nucleotide sequence: TGTGTCAGCAGCTTAGTGCGCACAGGGGTTGCCGGGGAACTGTTTTTT.

The CDR3 DNA sequence: TGCAGTGCTAGAGAGACGGGGCAGCGAGAGACCCAGTACTTC. As protein: CSARETGQRETQYF. V gene TRBV20-1 combines with J gene TRBJ2-5; D may correspond to TRBD1 or TRBD2 (5 bases each). V was shortened by 0 bases and J by 4 bases, with 12 bases between the two germline ends. From germline, CDR1 is DFQATT and CDR2 SNEGSKA (reference sequence). CDR3 length equals 14 residues.

This clonotype was found once. The junction differs from germline at one of its ends, possibly a read error. This chain joins TRBV12-3 or TRBV12-4 and TRBJ2-7, with D hard to call. CDR3 length: 11 amino acids. In DNA, the CDR3 is TGTGCAAGCAGTTTGTGGACCGAGCAGTGCTTC. Protein sequence: CASSLWTEQCF.

Concerning this clonotype: Germline is not matched at one junction end, which may reflect a read error. The chain employs TRBV6-6 and TRBJ1-6; D gene unclear. In germline, CDR1 is MNHNY, CDR2 SVGAGI (reference sequence). There are 15 residues in the CDR3. The CDR3 here is CASTYGSSYNSSLHF. Written as DNA, the CDR3 is TGTGCCAGCACTTACGGGAGCTCCTATAATTCATCCCTCCACTTT.

Of note for this clonotype: Relative to the germline gene, one junction end is altered; a read error may explain this. The genes are TRBV5-1 and TRBJ2-6, with D tentatively TRBD1 (6 bases). Germline V gene lookup returns CDR1 SGHRS and CDR2 YFSETQ. The CDR3 covers 17 residues. The CDR3 DNA reads as TGTGCCAGCAGCTCTCGAACAGGGCCCTCTGGGGTCAACGTCCTGACTTTC. Its protein is CASSSRTGPSGVNVLTF.

Remarks on this clonotype: At one end the junction does not follow the germline gene, possibly because of a read error. The V call is TRBV6-6, the J call TRBJ2-6, with D perhaps TRBD1 (5 bases). The CDR3 is 17 amino acids. Germline V gene lookup returns CDR1 MNHNY and CDR2 SVGAGI (reference sequence). For the CDR3, the DNA is TGTGCCAGCAGTCGTTATACGATGAGCTTTGGGGCCAATGTCCTTACTTTC. This translates into CASSRYTMSFGANVLTF.

A remark on this clonotype: The junction shows a germline mismatch at one end, possibly a read error. V gene TRBV29-1 combines with J gene TRBJ2-1; 7 nucleotides match TRBD2. The CDR3 contains 14 residues. Germline CDR1 is SQVTM and CDR2 is ANQGSEA. This CDR3 reads CGVMGRGTNNEQFF. As DNA, the CDR3 is TGCGGCGTTATGGGGAGGGGCACAAACAATGAGCAGTTCTTC.

Remarks on this clonotype: An end of the junction differs from the germline gene, which may be a read error. The chain recombines TRBV6-5 with TRBJ2-7; no clear D gene. This CDR3 is built from 13 residues. In germline, CDR1 is MNHEY, CDR2 SVGAGI. CDR3 amino acids: CANSYDGYYEQYF. CDR3 DNA: TGTGCCAACAGTTATGACGGATACTACGAGCAGTACTTC.

The rearrangement joins TRBV20-1 to TRBJ1-2; D gene uncertain. In germline, CDR1 is DFQATT, CDR2 SNEGSKA (reference sequence). The V end lost 6 bases, the J end lost 3 bases, and 14 bases lay between the germline ends. This CDR3 region has 13 residues. CDR3 DNA sequence: TGCAGTGCGAGTAGGGCACCCGACTATGGCTACACCTTC. Amino acid sequence: CSASRAPDYGYTF.

Worth noting for this clonotype: At one boundary the junction diverges from the germline segment, which might be a read error. CDR3 nucleotides: TGTGCCGGCAGACAACACCGGGACTCCTACGAGCAGTACTTC. Translating it yields CAGRQHRDSYEQYF. The rearrangement joins TRBV6-5 to TRBJ2-7; perhaps TRBD2 as D (5 bases). The CDR3 length is 14 residues. CDR1 and CDR2 from the germline V gene are MNHEY and SVGAGI.

V is TRBV11-3 and J is TRBJ2-3; a weak D match, TRBD2 (5 bases). Per the germline V gene, CDR1 is SGHNT and CDR2 is YENEEA. V was trimmed by 9 bases and J by 11 bases, leaving 27 bases between them. The CDR3 spans 15 residues. The CDR3 region has the DNA TGTGCCAGTACCCGTCGGGAAATAAGCACAGATGAGCAGTATTTT. Protein: CASTRREISTDEQYF.

This clonotype showed up just a few times. The junction does not match germline at one end; this may be a read error. The chain couples TRBV11-3 to TRBJ2-1, with a tentative D call TRBD2 (7 bases). The CDR3 extends over 16 amino acids. Germline V gene data show CDR1 as SGHNT and CDR2 as YENEEA. DNA of the CDR3: TGTACCAGCAGCCCCGAGGGGGGGCTGGGGAAAAATGAGCAGATCTTC. Translating it yields CTSSPEGGLGKNEQIF. The variable domain in full, completed from reference TRBV11-3 and TRBJ2-1, reads EAGVVQSPRYKIIEKKQPVAFWCNPISGHNTLYWYLQNLGQGPELLIRYENEEAVDDSQLPKDRFSAERLKGVDSTLKIQPAELGDSAVYLCTSSPEGGLGKNEQIFGPGTRLTVL.

As concerns this clonotype: A clone one base away is much larger, so this may be a read error. V and J are TRBV4-1 and TRBJ2-1; TRBD1 is a possible D gene (5 bases). This CDR3 region has 17 residues. The germline CDR1 and CDR2 sequences are MGHRA and YSYEKL. This chain's CDR3 is CASNQGVGVGRYNEQFF. The CDR3 region has the DNA TGCGCCAGCAACCAAGGGGTCGGTGTAGGGCGGTACAATGAGCAGTTCTTC.